This entry describes one T cell receptor (beta chain). Antigen unknown. The data stem from a study of PD-1 blockade in mismatch repair-deficient tumors. The method was immunoSEQ multiplex PCR; TCRdb's version includes in-frame clones alone and lacks a portion of them. Found here are about 120,000 clones, approximately 91% of them singletons; the top ten hold about 12%. Whole-study results and caveats: Rapid post-treatment expansion, then contraction, generally preceding radiologic response, marked tumor-resident clones.

The TCR originated in an adult with mismatch repair-deficient cancer. Here the sequenced sample was peripheral blood, taken 72 weeks after starting pembrolizumab.

The DNA of the CDR3 is TGTGCCAGCAGCGCCCAGGCGTGGACCACCGGGGAGCTGTTTTTT. Its translation: CASSAQAWTTGELFF. The V and J genes are TRBV6-1 and TRBJ2-2; D gene ambiguous. V was trimmed by 6 bases and J by 4 bases, leaving 15 bases between them. There are 15 residues in the CDR3. Germline assignment: CDR1 MNHNS and CDR2 SASEGT.